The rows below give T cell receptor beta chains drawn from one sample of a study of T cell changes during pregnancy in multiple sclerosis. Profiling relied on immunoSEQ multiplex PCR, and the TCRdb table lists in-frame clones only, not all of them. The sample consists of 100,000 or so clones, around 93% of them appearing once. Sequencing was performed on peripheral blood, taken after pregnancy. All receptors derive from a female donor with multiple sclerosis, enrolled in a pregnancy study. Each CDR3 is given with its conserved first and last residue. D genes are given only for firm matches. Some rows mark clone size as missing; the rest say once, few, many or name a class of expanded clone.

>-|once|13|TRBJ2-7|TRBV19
TGTGCCAGTAGTATAGGGCGGGTCTACGAGCAGTACTTC
CASSIGRVYEQYF
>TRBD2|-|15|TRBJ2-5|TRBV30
TGTGCCTGGAGGCCGGGACTAGCGCCCCAAGAGACCCAGTACTTC
CAWRPGLAPQETQYF
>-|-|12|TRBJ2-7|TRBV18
TGTGCCAGCTCACCAAGCAGGGACGAGCAGTACTTC
CASSPSRDEQYF
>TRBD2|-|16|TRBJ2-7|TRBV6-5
TGTGCCAGCAGTTCCCCTAGCGGGAGCCCATCCTACGAGCAGTACTTC
CASSSPSGSPSYEQYF
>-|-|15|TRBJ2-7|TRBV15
TGTGCCACCAGCAGAGCACCTCGACTTTCCCACGAGCAGTACTTC
CATSRAPRLSHEQYF
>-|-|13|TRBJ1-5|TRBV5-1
TGTGCCAGCAGCTCCGGGTCCGTCGGGCCCCAGCATTTT
CASSSGSVGPQHF
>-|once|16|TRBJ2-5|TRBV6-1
TGTGCCAGCAGTGAAGAAGAAGGGACAATCCAAGAGACCCAGTACTTC
CASSEEEGTIQETQYF
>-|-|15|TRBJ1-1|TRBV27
TGTGCCAGCAGTTTAGGGGGGAGGTTGGGCACTGAAGCTTTCTTT
CASSLGGRLGTEAFF
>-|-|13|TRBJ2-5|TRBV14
TGTGCCAGCAGCCGCCTTCTATGGGAGACCCAGTACTTC
CASSRLLWETQYF
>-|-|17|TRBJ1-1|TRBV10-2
TGCGCCAGCAGTGAACGAATAAGGGGGATAGGGAACACTGAAGCTTTCTTT
CASSERIRGIGNTEAFF
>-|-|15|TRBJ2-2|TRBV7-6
TGTGCCAGCAGCCTCTTAGATCCGAACACCGGGGAGCTGTTTTTT
CASSLLDPNTGELFF
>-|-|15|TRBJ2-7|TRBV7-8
TGTGCCAGCAGCCCCCGCCCCGGTGGTGGTTACGAGCAGTACTTC
CASSPRPGGGYEQYF
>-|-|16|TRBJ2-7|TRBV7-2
TGTGCCAGCAGCTTAGATCCGGGGACAAGCTCCTACGAGCAGTACTTC
CASSLDPGTSSYEQYF
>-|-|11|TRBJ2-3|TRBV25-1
TGTGCCAGCAGTGGGCTAGCCGCGCAGTATTTT
CASSGLAAQYF
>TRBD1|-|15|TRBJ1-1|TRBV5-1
TGCGCCAGCAGCGGAATGGACAGGGAAGTAAAGGAAGCTTTCTTT
CASSGMDREVKEAFF
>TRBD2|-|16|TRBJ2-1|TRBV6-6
TGTGCCAGCAGTTACGCTGGTGGCGGGAGGGCCGGTGAGCAGTTCTTC
CASSYAGGGRAGEQFF
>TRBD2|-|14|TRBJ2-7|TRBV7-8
TGTGCCACCCTAGGGGGTAGCGGGAGCAACGAGCAGTACTTC
CATLGGSGSNEQYF
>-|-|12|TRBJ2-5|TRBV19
TGTGCCAGTCTCGATTTTTTCGGGACCCAGTACTTC
CASLDFFGTQYF
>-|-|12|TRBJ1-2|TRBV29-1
TGCAGCGTTACTGTACAGAGCTATGGCTACACCTTC
CSVTVQSYGYTF
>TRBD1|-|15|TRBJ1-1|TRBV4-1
TGCGCCAGCAGCCAAGGGACAGGGGTAGGTACCGAAGCTTTCTTT
CASSQGTGVGTEAFF
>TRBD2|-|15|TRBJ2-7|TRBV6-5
TGTGCCAGCAGTTCCCCTAGCGGGAGCTCCTACGAGCAGTACTTC
CASSSPSGSSYEQYF
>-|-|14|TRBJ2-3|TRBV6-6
TGTGCCAGCAGTTACTCAGATAGTACAGATACGCAGTATTTT
CASSYSDSTDTQYF
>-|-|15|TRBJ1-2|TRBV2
TGTGCCAGCACCCCGGGACACACACAGTACTATGGCTACACCTTC
CASTPGHTQYYGYTF